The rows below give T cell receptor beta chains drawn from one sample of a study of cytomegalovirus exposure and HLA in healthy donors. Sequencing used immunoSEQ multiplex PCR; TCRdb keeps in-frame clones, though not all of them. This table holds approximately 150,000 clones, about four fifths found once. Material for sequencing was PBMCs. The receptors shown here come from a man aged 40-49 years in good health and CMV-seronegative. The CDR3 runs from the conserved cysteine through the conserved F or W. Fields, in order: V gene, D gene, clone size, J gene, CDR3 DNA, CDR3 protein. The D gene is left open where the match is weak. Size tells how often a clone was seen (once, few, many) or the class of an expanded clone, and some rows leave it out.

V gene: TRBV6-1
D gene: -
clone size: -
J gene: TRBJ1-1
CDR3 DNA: TGTGCCAGCAGTGAGAGGGCAGCTGAAGCTTTCTTT
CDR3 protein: CASSERAAEAFF

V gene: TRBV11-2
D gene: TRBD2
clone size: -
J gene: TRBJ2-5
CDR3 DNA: TGTGCCAGCAGCTTAGAGGTTGGACTAGCGGGAAGATTCCAAGAGACCCAGTACTTC
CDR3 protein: CASSLEVGLAGRFQETQYF

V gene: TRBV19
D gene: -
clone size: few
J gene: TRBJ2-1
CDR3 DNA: TGTGCCAGTAGTATCGACAGCCCGAATGAGCAGTTCTTC
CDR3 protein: CASSIDSPNEQFF

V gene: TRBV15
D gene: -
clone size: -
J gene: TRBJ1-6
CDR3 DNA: TGTGCCACCAGCGCAGGGCCTAATTCACCCCTCCACTTT
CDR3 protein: CATSAGPNSPLHF

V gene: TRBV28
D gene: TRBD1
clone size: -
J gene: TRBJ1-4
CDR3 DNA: TGTGCCAGCAGTGGACACAGGGGGCTGGGGGAAAAACTGTTTTTT
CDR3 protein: CASSGHRGLGEKLFF

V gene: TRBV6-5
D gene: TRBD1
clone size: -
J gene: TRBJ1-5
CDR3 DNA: TGTGCCAGCAGGCGGCGGACAGGGGGGTTTCAGCCCCAGCATTTT
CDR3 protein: CASRRRTGGFQPQHF

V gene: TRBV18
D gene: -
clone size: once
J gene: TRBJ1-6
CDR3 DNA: TGTGCCAGCTCGGAAAGCGGGACCCTTAATTCACCCCTCCACTTT
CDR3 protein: CASSESGTLNSPLHF

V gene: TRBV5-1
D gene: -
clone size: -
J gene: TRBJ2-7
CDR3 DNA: TGCGCCAGCAGCTTGGCCAGATTCACGGGGGGCGACGAGCAGTACTTC
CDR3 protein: CASSLARFTGGDEQYF

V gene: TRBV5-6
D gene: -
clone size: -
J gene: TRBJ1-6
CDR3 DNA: TGTGCCAGCAGCTTGGCCAACGGGGGGCGGTCACCCCTCCACTTT
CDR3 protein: CASSLANGGRSPLHF

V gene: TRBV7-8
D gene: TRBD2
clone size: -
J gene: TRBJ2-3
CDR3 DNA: TGTGCCAGCAGCTTAGCGGGGGGGGTAGATACGCAGTATTTT
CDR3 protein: CASSLAGGVDTQYF

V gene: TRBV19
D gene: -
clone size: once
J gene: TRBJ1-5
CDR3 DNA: TGTGCCAGTAGTATCCAGTCTTATCAGCCCCAGCATTTT
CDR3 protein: CASSIQSYQPQHF

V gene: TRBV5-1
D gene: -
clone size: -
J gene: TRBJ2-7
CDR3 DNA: TGCGCCAGCAGCCTCCAACATGTCTCCTACGAGCAGTACTTC
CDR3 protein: CASSLQHVSYEQYF

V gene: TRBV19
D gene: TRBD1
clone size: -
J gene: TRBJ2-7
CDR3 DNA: TGTGCCAGTAGCACCGGGACAGGGGGCTACGAGCAGTACTTC
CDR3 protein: CASSTGTGGYEQYF